This TCR beta chain was recovered during a study of patients and donors after allogeneic stem cell transplantation. Trimming cost V 7 bases and J 6 bases, with 13 bases left between them. The CDR3 loop spans 12 amino acids. Germline V CDR1 and CDR2: SNHLY, FYNNEI. MiXCR, applied by TCRdb to the RT-PCR reads, yields one record per CDR3 protein. Among 15,000 to 20,000 distinct CDR3 sequences listed, 4.5% to 5% were seen once. The sample holds many counts of this clonotype. This receptor was identified in a human donor who was either an allogeneic HSCT recipient or a stem cell or donor lymphocyte infusion donor (not recorded which). It is not recorded whose cells these are; they may come from a transplant donor. This chain joins TRBV2 and TRBJ2-7, with D perhaps TRBD1 (6 bases). The sample consisted of blood, either unsorted or a sorted T cell fraction (not recorded which). CDR3 nucleotides: TGTGCCAGCAAGGACAGCCTACGCGAGCAGTACTTC. This codes for CASKDSLREQYF.